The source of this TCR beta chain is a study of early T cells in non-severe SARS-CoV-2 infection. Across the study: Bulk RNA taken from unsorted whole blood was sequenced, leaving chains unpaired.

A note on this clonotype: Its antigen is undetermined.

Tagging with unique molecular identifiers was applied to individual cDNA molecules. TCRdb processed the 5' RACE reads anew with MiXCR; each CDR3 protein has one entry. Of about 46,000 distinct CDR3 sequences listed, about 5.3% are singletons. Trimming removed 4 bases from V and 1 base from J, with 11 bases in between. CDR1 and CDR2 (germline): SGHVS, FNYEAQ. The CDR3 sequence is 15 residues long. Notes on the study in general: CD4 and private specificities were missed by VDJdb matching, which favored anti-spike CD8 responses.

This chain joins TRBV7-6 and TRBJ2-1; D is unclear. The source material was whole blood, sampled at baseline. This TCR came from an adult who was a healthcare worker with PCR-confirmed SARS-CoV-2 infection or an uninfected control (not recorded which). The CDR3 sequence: CASSSRGVSYNEQFF. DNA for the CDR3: TGTGCCAGCAGCTCTCGTGGTGTTTCCTACAATGAGCAGTTCTTC.